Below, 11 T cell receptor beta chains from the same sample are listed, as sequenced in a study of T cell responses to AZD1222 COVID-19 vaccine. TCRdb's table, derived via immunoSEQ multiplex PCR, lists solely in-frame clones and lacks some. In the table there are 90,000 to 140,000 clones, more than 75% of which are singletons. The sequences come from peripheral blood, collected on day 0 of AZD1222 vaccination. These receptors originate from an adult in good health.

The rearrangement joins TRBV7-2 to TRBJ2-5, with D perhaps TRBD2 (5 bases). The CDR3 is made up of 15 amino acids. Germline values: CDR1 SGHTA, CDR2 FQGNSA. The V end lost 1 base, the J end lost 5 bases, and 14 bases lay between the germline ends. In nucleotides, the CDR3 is TGTGCCAGCAGCTTAGTCCGGCTAGCTGGGGAGACCCAGTACTTC. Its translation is CASSLVRLAGETQYF.

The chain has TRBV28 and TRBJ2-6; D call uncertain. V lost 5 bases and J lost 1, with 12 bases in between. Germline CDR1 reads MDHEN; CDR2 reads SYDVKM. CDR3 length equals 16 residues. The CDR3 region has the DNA TGTGCCAGCAGTGGCCGCGAAGTATCTGGGGCCAACGTCCTGACTTTC. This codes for CASSGREVSGANVLTF.

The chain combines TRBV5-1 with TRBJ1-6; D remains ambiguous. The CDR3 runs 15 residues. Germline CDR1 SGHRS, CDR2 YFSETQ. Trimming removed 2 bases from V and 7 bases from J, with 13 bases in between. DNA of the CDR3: TGCGCCAGCAGCTTCAACGGGGATTCAAATTCACCCCTCCACTTT. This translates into CASSFNGDSNSPLHF.

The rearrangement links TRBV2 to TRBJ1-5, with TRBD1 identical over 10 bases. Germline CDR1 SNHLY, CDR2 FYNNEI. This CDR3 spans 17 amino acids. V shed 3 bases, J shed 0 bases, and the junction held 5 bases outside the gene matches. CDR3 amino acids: CASSDFRDRGSNQPQHF. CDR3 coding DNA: TGTGCCAGCAGTGACTTCCGGGACAGGGGTAGCAATCAGCCCCAGCATTTT. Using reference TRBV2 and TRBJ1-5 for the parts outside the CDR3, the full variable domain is EPEVTQTPSHQVTQMGQEVILRCVPISNHLYFYWYRQILGQKVEFLVSFYNNEISEKSEIFDDQFSVERPDGSNFTLKIRSTKLEDSAMYFCASSDFRDRGSNQPQHFGDGTRLSIL.

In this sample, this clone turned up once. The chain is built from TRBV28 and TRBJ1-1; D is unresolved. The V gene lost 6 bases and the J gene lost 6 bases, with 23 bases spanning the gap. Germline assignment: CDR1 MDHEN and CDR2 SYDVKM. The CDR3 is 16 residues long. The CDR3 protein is CASRTTLATKRSEAFF. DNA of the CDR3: TGTGCCAGCAGAACGACCCTAGCGACAAAAAGGTCTGAAGCTTTCTTT.

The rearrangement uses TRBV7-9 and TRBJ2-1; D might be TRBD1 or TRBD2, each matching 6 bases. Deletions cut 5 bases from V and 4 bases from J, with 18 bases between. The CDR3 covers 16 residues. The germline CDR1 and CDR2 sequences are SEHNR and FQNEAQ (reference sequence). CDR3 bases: TGTGCCAGCAGCCCTAGTGGGGGGCGGTTGTACAATGAGCAGTTCTTC. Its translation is CASSPSGGRLYNEQFF.

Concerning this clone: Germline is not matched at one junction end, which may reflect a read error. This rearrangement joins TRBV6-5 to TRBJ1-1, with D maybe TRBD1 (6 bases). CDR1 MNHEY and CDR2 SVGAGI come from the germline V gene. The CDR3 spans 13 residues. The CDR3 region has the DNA TGTGCCAGCGGATGGATCAGGGGCCTCTACCCCATTTTT. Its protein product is CASGWIRGLYPIF.

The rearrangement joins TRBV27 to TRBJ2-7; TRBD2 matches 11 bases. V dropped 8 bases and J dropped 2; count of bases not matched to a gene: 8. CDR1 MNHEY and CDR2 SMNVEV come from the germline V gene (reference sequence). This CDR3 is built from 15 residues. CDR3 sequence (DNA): TGTGCCAGCCGACCGGGGACTAGCGGTCCCTACGAGCAGTACTTC. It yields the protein CASRPGTSGPYEQYF.

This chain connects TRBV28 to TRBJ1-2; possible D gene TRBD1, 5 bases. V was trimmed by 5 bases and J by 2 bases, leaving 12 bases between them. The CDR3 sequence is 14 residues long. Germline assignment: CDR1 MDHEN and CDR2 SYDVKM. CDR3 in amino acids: CASSPAGGNYGYTF. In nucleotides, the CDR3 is TGTGCCAGCAGTCCCGCCGGGGGGAACTATGGCTACACCTTC.

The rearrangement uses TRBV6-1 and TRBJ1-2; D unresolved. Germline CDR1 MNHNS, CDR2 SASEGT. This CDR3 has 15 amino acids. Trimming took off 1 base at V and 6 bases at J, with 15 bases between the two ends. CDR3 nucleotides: TGTGCCAGCAGTGAAGGGCTCGAGGTGCTCGATGGCTACACCTTC. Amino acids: CASSEGLEVLDGYTF.

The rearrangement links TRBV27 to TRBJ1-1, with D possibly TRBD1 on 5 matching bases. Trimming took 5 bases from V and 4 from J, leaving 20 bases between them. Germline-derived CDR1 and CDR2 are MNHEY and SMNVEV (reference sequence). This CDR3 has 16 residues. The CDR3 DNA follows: TGTGCCAGCAGTCTAGACCTCGGGGGGAGAATCACTGAAGCTTTCTTT. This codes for CASSLDLGGRITEAFF.